This T cell receptor beta chain was obtained from a study of CD4 T cells in relation to SARS-CoV-2 and coronaviruses. Turning to the study itself: TCR beta CDR3s were sequenced after approximately ten-day antigen culture of PBMCs.

In the case of this clone: Antigen unknown.

Regarding the study as a whole: Crossreactivity was assessed only for spike protein, not other viral proteins.

Using immunoSEQ multiplex PCR, the repertoire was profiled, and TCRdb retains in-frame clones only, with some absent. This sample has roughly 12,000 clones; around 80% occur once, and the top ten carry roughly 13%. The unexposed donors gave CD4+ T cells in about 2011-2019, prior to COVID-19. After less than 11 days of culture, CD4+ T cells were isolated. As cell numbers allowed, unexposed-donor CD4+ T cells faced SARS-CoV-2 S/N and four cold-coronavirus spikes. The V end lost 6 bases, the J end lost 6 bases, and 15 bases lay between the germline ends. The CDR3 extends over 13 amino acids. This TCR was recovered from a human donor in good health. The sequenced sample consisted of CD4+ T cells from PBMCs, cultured in vitro. The chain links TRBV12-3 or TRBV12-4 to TRBJ2-7, with a weak D call TRBD1 (6 bases). CDR3 amino acids: CASSSLNRVEQYF. The DNA for the CDR3 is TGTGCCAGCAGCTCGCTCAACAGGGTCGAGCAGTACTTC.